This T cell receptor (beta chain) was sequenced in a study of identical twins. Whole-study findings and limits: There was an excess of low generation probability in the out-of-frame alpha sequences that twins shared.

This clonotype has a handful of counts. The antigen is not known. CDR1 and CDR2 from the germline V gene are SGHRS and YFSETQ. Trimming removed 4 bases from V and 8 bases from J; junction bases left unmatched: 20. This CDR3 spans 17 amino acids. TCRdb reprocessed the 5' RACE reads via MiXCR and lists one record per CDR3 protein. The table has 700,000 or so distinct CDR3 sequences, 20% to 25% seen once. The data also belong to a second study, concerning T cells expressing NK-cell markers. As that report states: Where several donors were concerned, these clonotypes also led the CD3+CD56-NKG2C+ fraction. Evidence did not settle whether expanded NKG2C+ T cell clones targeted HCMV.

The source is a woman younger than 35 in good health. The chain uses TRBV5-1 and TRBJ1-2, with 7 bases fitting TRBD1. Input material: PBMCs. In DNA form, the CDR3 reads TGCGCCAGCAGCCAAACCGGGACAGTCCCCCATGGCGGGGGCTACACCTTC. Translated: CASSQTGTVPHGGGYTF. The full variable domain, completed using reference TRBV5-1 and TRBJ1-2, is KAGVTQTPRYLIKTRGQQVTLSCSPISGHRSVSWYQQTPGQGLQFLFEYFSETQRNKGNFPGRFSGRQFSNSRSEMNVSTLELGDSALYLCASSQTGTVPHGGGYTFGSGTRLTVV.